These T cell receptor beta chains were read from a single sample in a study of shared clonotypes between healthy human individuals. Sequencing was performed with immunoSEQ multiplex PCR; in TCRdb, only in-frame clones are kept and a portion is missing. The sample carries hundreds of thousands of clones, around 95% recorded once. The sequencing input was naive CD8+ T cells sorted from blood. Every receptor here comes from a woman in her thirties in good health. Both conserved end residues are part of each CDR3. A D gene is named only where the DNA matches it firmly. Not all rows give a size; the values are once, few, many and, for expanded clones, a class.

v_gene	abundance	d_gene	j_gene	CDR3aa	CDR3nt
TRBV6-1	.	.	TRBJ1-5	CASSDSRARQPQHF	TGTGCCAGCAGTGACTCTAGGGCGCGACAGCCCCAGCATTTT
TRBV13	.	.	TRBJ2-5	CASSWGVSGTQYF	TGTGCCAGCAGCTGGGGCGTCTCCGGGACCCAGTACTTC
TRBV7-9	.	TRBD2	TRBJ2-5	CASSLGLAGLGEAQYF	TGTGCCAGCAGCTTAGGACTAGCGGGGCTGGGGGAGGCCCAGTACTTC
TRBV6-6	.	.	TRBJ2-7	CASSPDTYEQYF	TGTGCCAGCAGCCCGGACACCTACGAGCAGTACTTC
TRBV4-1	.	.	TRBJ2-7	CASSRSAGRRYEQYF	TGCGCCAGCAGCCGTAGCGCGGGACGCCGCTACGAGCAGTACTTC
TRBV11-1	once	.	TRBJ1-1	CASSPPRAAGSDGAFF	TGTGCCAGCAGCCCCCCCAGAGCGGCAGGATCGGATGGCGCTTTCTTT
TRBV5-4	once	.	TRBJ2-7	CASSLFNPYEQYF	TGTGCCAGCAGCTTATTTAACCCCTACGAGCAGTACTTC
TRBV7-6	.	TRBD2	TRBJ2-1	CASSLEASGRDSEQFF	TGTGCCAGCAGCTTAGAGGCTAGCGGGAGAGACAGTGAGCAGTTCTTC
TRBV4-1	.	.	TRBJ2-7	CASSQGSVGGGSYEQYF	TGCGCCAGCAGCCAGGGCTCGGTGGGAGGCGGTAGCTACGAGCAGTACTTC
TRBV2	.	.	TRBJ2-3	CASSRESDTQYF	TGTGCCAGCAGTCGCGAGTCAGATACGCAGTATTTT
TRBV29-1	.	.	TRBJ1-1	CSVPGRENTEAFF	TGCAGCGTGCCGGGCCGAGAGAACACTGAAGCTTTCTTT
TRBV27	.	.	TRBJ2-7	CASSLGVTYEQYF	TGTGCCAGCAGTTTGGGGGTCACCTACGAGCAGTACTTC
TRBV4-2	.	.	TRBJ1-1	CASIEDGLTEAFF	TGTGCCAGCATCGAGGATGGGCTCACTGAAGCTTTCTTT
TRBV4-1	.	.	TRBJ2-2	CASSLGLNTGELFF	TGCGCCAGCAGCCTCGGACTAAACACCGGGGAGCTGTTTTTT
TRBV7-9	.	TRBD1	TRBJ2-7	CASSPRDRGPYEQYF	TGTGCCAGCAGCCCCCGGGACAGGGGTCCCTACGAGCAGTACTTC
TRBV19	.	.	TRBJ2-1	CASSMGDYNEQFF	TGTGCCAGTAGTATGGGAGACTACAATGAGCAGTTCTTC
TRBV7-3	.	TRBD2	TRBJ2-1	CASSSGTSGREQFF	TGTGCCAGCAGCTCCGGGACTAGCGGGAGGGAGCAGTTCTTC
TRBV29-1	once	.	TRBJ2-1	CSVDGRPYYNEQFF	TGCAGCGTTGATGGTCGACCCTACTACAATGAGCAGTTCTTC
TRBV10-3	.	.	TRBJ2-7	CAISADGTVAYEQYF	TGTGCCATCAGCGCAGATGGGACGGTGGCCTACGAGCAGTACTTC
TRBV19	.	.	TRBJ1-5	CASSPGTYSNQPQHF	TGTGCCAGTAGTCCAGGGACCTATAGCAATCAGCCCCAGCATTTT
TRBV11-2	.	TRBD1	TRBJ2-3	CASSLDTGTGEWRTDTQYF	TGTGCCAGCAGCTTAGATACGGGGACAGGGGAGTGGCGGACAGATACGCAGTATTTT
TRBV10-3	.	TRBD1	TRBJ2-2	CAISNPGQTNTGELFF	TGTGCCATCAGTAACCCGGGACAGACAAACACCGGGGAGCTGTTTTTT
TRBV5-1	.	.	TRBJ1-2	CASSLSRVSDGYTF	TGCGCCAGCAGCTTGTCCAGGGTGTCGGATGGCTACACCTTC
TRBV6-1	.	.	TRBJ1-1	CASSDQGAGGTEAFF	TGTGCCAGCAGTGATCAGGGTGCGGGCGGGACTGAAGCTTTCTTT
TRBV9	.	.	TRBJ2-1	CASSRTHRGEQFF	TGTGCCAGCAGTAGGACCCACCGAGGTGAGCAGTTCTTC
TRBV28	.	TRBD1	TRBJ2-2	CASSPTGDEGGELFF	TGTGCCAGCAGTCCTACAGGGGACGAGGGCGGGGAGCTGTTTTTT
TRBV28	.	.	TRBJ2-7	CASRGAGSPGEQYF	TGTGCCAGCAGGGGGGCCGGGAGCCCTGGCGAGCAGTACTTC
TRBV5-1	.	.	TRBJ1-1	CASSYRVGTEAFF	TGCGCCAGCAGCTACAGGGTAGGAACTGAAGCTTTCTTT
TRBV4-1	.	.	TRBJ1-1	CASSQTGNTEAFF	TGCGCCAGCAGCCAGACAGGGAACACTGAAGCTTTCTTT
TRBV27	.	TRBD1	TRBJ2-7	CASNLRGMGEQYF	TGTGCCAGCAACCTCAGGGGGATGGGGGAGCAGTACTTC
TRBV27	.	TRBD1	TRBJ2-1	CASRTGTGASSYNEQFF	TGTGCCAGCAGAACCGGGACAGGGGCAAGCTCCTACAATGAGCAGTTCTTC
TRBV5-6	.	.	TRBJ1-5	CASSLGGLNQPQHF	TGTGCCAGCAGCTTGGGGGGCCTCAATCAGCCCCAGCATTTT
TRBV10-2	.	.	TRBJ2-2	CASREGVRSTGELFF	TGCGCCAGCAGGGAGGGGGTAAGAAGCACCGGGGAGCTGTTTTTT
TRBV2	.	.	TRBJ2-1	CASSGTKGFLDNEQFF	TGTGCCAGCAGTGGGACAAAGGGGTTTTTGGACAATGAGCAGTTCTTC
TRBV27	.	TRBD1	TRBJ2-7	CASREGQGSYEQYF	TGTGCCAGCAGGGAGGGACAGGGGTCCTACGAGCAGTACTTC
TRBV2	.	TRBD1	TRBJ2-7	CASSTGTGSYEQYF	TGTGCCAGCAGCACCGGGACAGGGTCCTACGAGCAGTACTTC
TRBV1	few	.	TRBJ1-5	CTSSQDTVAQHF	TGCACCAGCAGCCAAGATACGGTGGCCCAGCATTTT
TRBV6-5	.	.	TRBJ2-7	CASSYSIGRIAYEQYF	TGTGCCAGCAGTTACTCAATAGGTAGAATTGCCTACGAGCAGTACTTC
TRBV5-1	.	TRBD1	TRBJ2-5	CASSWDRGETQYF	TGCGCCAGCAGCTGGGACAGGGGGGAGACCCAGTACTTC
TRBV28	.	.	TRBJ2-7	CASSFSQESYEQYF	TGTGCCAGCAGTTTCTCGCAGGAGTCCTACGAGCAGTACTTC
TRBV6-1	.	.	TRBJ1-1	CASSVGTGEAFF	TGTGCCAGCAGTGTCGGGACCGGTGAAGCTTTCTTT
TRBV6-1	.	.	TRBJ1-3	CASSDPRNTIYF	TGTGCCAGCAGTGATCCCCGAAACACCATATATTTT
TRBV27	.	.	TRBJ2-1	CASSQLMVGRGSYNEQFF	TGTGCCAGCAGTCAGTTAATGGTAGGTCGGGGATCCTACAATGAGCAGTTCTTC
TRBV7-6	.	TRBD1	TRBJ2-2	CASSFTTGNTGELFF	TGTGCCAGCAGCTTTACGACAGGGAATACCGGGGAGCTGTTTTTT
TRBV19	.	.	TRBJ2-7	CASSGAGSYEQYF	TGTGCCAGTAGCGGGGCGGGATCCTACGAGCAGTACTTC
TRBV10-2	.	TRBD2	TRBJ2-7	CASSESGGDGHEQYF	TGCGCCAGCAGTGAGTCTGGGGGGGACGGTCACGAGCAGTACTTC
TRBV5-5	.	TRBD1	TRBJ1-5	CASSLTGGSNQPQHF	TGTGCCAGCAGCTTGACAGGGGGCTCTAATCAGCCCCAGCATTTT
TRBV7-3	.	.	TRBJ2-3	CASSLSLDGDTQYF	TGTGCCAGCAGCTTATCGCTAGATGGAGATACGCAGTATTTT
TRBV9	.	.	TRBJ2-3	CASSGTDSMNTDTQYF	TGTGCCAGCAGCGGGACGGACAGCATGAACACAGATACGCAGTATTTT
TRBV7-2	once	.	TRBJ2-7	CASSFGGAYYEQYF	TGTGCCAGCAGCTTCGGGGGAGCGTACTACGAGCAGTACTTC
TRBV4-1	.	TRBD1	TRBJ1-5	CASSHVAGGQPQHF	TGCGCCAGCAGCCATGTGGCAGGGGGGCAGCCCCAGCATTTT
TRBV27	.	TRBD2	TRBJ2-7	CASRTGLAGSYEQYF	TGTGCCAGCAGAACTGGACTAGCGGGATCCTACGAGCAGTACTTC
TRBV5-6	.	.	TRBJ2-7	CASSSGTHYEQYF	TGTGCCAGCAGCTCCGGGACCCACTACGAGCAGTACTTC
TRBV2	.	.	TRBJ1-5	CASSRGGSNQPQHF	TGTGCCAGCTCCAGGGGTGGAAGCAATCAGCCCCAGCATTTT